This T cell receptor beta chain appears in the sequencing data of a study of T-cell reconstitution after alpha-beta-depleted transplantation in children. TCRbeta library preparation incorporated unique molecular identifiers. Each CDR3 protein gets one entry after TCRdb re-called the PCR reads with MiXCR. The profile shows about 350,000 distinct CDR3 sequences, around 15% of them singletons. Germline V gene sequence: CDR1 LGHNA, CDR2 YSLEER. V lost 3 bases and J lost 13; bases outside the gene matches: 6. This CDR3 region has 12 residues. Study results and limitations: About two months after transplant, alpha-beta T cells reportedly came from several hundred expanded graft clones. The study traced high day-60 TCRbeta diversity in some patients to surviving recipient T cells and thymic progenitors.

A note on this clonotype: The target antigen is unknown.

The V gene is TRBV4-3, the J gene TRBJ2-1, with 7 bases aligning to TRBD2. The receptor comes from a male patient aged 2-15 years who had a stem cell transplant for acute lymphoblastic leukemia, so the T cells may come from the graft donor. Sequencing used PBMCs, mostly from graft donor cells, obtained 360 days after TCRalphabeta/CD19-depleted stem cell transplant. This CDR3 is CASSQPGTNQFF. CDR3 nucleotide sequence: TGCGCCAGCAGCCAGCCCGGGACTAACCAGTTCTTC.